The T cell receptor beta chain described here comes from a study of T cells in Graves' hyperthyroidism and ophthalmopathy. The ends were cut back, 2 bases at V and 4 bases at J, with 11 bases in the middle. The CDR3 extends over 14 amino acids. The germline CDR1 and CDR2 sequences are KGHSH and LQKENI. The investigators amplified TCR beta CDR3 regions from RNA transcripts. The TCR CDR3 was amplified in a first-round RT-PCR using the HTBI primer set. TCRdb called the multiplex PCR reads again in MiXCR, with one record for every CDR3 protein. The profile shows 200,000 to 250,000 distinct CDR3 sequences, about 17% of them singletons. Pregnant or lactating patients were excluded, as were those with uncontrolled infection or other autoimmune disease. Study results and caveats: Ophthalmopathy got predicted by the model a median approximately 6.3 months before its onset.

This clonotype was seen ten or more times. The antigen is unknown. The TCR comes from a woman younger than 35 with Graves' ophthalmopathy. The specimen was blood. V and J are TRBV18 and TRBJ1-1; D ambiguous. The CDR3 protein is CASSPRAFGTEAFF. Here the CDR3 DNA reads TGTGCCAGCTCACCAAGAGCCTTTGGCACTGAAGCTTTCTTT.